The rows below give T cell receptor beta chains drawn from one sample of a study of blood T cell repertoires in COVID-19. Profiled with immunoSEQ multiplex PCR; TCRdb holds only in-frame clones, not every one. The sample contains some 700,000 clones, 90% of which appear only once. Sequences were obtained from peripheral blood. These receptors all come from a woman younger than 30 with acute or convalescent COVID-19. CDR3s include the opening cysteine and the closing phenylalanine or tryptophan. Fields, in order: J gene, V gene, clone size, D gene, CDR3 protein, CDR3 DNA. D genes are given only for firm matches. Some rows mark clone size as missing; the rest say once, few, many or name a class of expanded clone.

J gene: TRBJ1-4; V gene: TRBV2; clone size: few; D gene: -; CDR3 protein: CASSEAGGFGAEKLFF; CDR3 DNA: TGTGCCAGCAGTGAAGCGGGGGGATTCGGGGCTGAAAAACTGTTTTTT
J gene: TRBJ1-1; V gene: TRBV6-6; clone size: -; D gene: TRBD1; CDR3 protein: CASSYSLLTGGTEAFF; CDR3 DNA: TGTGCCAGCAGTTACTCACTCTTGACAGGGGGAACTGAAGCTTTCTTT
J gene: TRBJ1-3; V gene: TRBV6-5; clone size: -; D gene: -; CDR3 protein: CASRGGSGNTIYF; CDR3 DNA: TGTGCCAGCAGGGGGGGGTCTGGAAACACCATATATTTT
J gene: TRBJ2-1; V gene: TRBV11-2; clone size: -; D gene: -; CDR3 protein: CASSSGWSEQFF; CDR3 DNA: TGTGCCAGCAGCTCGGGGTGGAGTGAGCAGTTCTTC
J gene: TRBJ1-4; V gene: TRBV3-1/TRBV3-2; clone size: -; D gene: TRBD1; CDR3 protein: CASSQVGTAGNEKLFF; CDR3 DNA: TGTGCCAGCAGCCAGGTGGGGACAGCTGGGAATGAAAAACTGTTTTTT
J gene: TRBJ2-3; V gene: TRBV7-9; clone size: -; D gene: TRBD1; CDR3 protein: CASSSTGTGTDTQYF; CDR3 DNA: TGTGCCAGCAGCTCAACCGGGACAGGGACAGATACGCAGTATTTT
J gene: TRBJ1-6; V gene: TRBV9; clone size: -; D gene: -; CDR3 protein: CASSVEGSYNSPLHF; CDR3 DNA: TGTGCCAGCAGCGTAGAGGGGTCCTATAATTCACCCCTCCACTTT
J gene: TRBJ1-3; V gene: TRBV30; clone size: -; D gene: TRBD1; CDR3 protein: CAWSGEDRADTIYF; CDR3 DNA: TGTGCCTGGAGTGGGGAGGACAGGGCAGACACCATATATTTT
J gene: TRBJ2-7; V gene: TRBV4-2; clone size: -; D gene: TRBD1; CDR3 protein: CASSPPIGQGDTTSYEQYF; CDR3 DNA: TGTGCCAGCAGCCCTCCTATTGGACAGGGGGATACAACATCCTACGAGCAGTACTTC
J gene: TRBJ1-3; V gene: TRBV6-5; clone size: once; D gene: -; CDR3 protein: CATSEGNTIYF; CDR3 DNA: TGTGCCACCAGCGAGGGAAACACCATATATTTT
J gene: TRBJ2-1; V gene: TRBV27; clone size: once; D gene: TRBD2; CDR3 protein: CASTPGGSMEQFF; CDR3 DNA: TGTGCCAGCACCCCGGGAGGGTCAATGGAGCAGTTCTTC
J gene: TRBJ2-1; V gene: TRBV11-3; clone size: -; D gene: TRBD2; CDR3 protein: CASSLVSGGAPYNEQFF; CDR3 DNA: TGTGCCAGCAGCTTAGTTAGCGGGGGGGCCCCCTACAATGAGCAGTTCTTC
J gene: TRBJ1-1; V gene: TRBV19; clone size: -; D gene: -; CDR3 protein: CASSIGAYTEAFF; CDR3 DNA: TGTGCCAGTAGTATTGGAGCCTACACTGAAGCTTTCTTT
J gene: TRBJ1-2; V gene: TRBV25-1; clone size: -; D gene: -; CDR3 protein: CASSTKVGQGYGYTF; CDR3 DNA: TGTGCCAGCAGTACAAAAGTGGGGCAGGGCTATGGCTACACCTTC
J gene: TRBJ2-1; V gene: TRBV4-3; clone size: -; D gene: TRBD1; CDR3 protein: CASSQAGYRGNEQFF; CDR3 DNA: TGCGCCAGCAGCCAAGCGGGGTACAGGGGCAATGAGCAGTTCTTC
J gene: TRBJ1-3; V gene: TRBV5-4; clone size: few; D gene: -; CDR3 protein: CASSFGTGNTIYF; CDR3 DNA: TGTGCCAGCAGCTTTGGCACAGGAAACACCATATATTTT
J gene: TRBJ1-2; V gene: TRBV5-1; clone size: few; D gene: -; CDR3 protein: CASSSQEGSAGYGYTF; CDR3 DNA: TGCGCCAGCAGCTCCCAGGAAGGTTCGGCAGGCTATGGCTACACCTTC
J gene: TRBJ2-1; V gene: TRBV27; clone size: -; D gene: TRBD2; CDR3 protein: CASSSFQAGGSSYNEQFF; CDR3 DNA: TGTGCCAGCAGTTCATTCCAAGCGGGGGGGAGCTCCTACAATGAGCAGTTCTTC
J gene: TRBJ1-4; V gene: TRBV5-1; clone size: once; D gene: -; CDR3 protein: CASSFIQGEKLFF; CDR3 DNA: TGCGCCAGCAGCTTCATCCAGGGTGAAAAACTGTTTTTT
J gene: TRBJ1-1; V gene: TRBV5-1; clone size: -; D gene: TRBD1; CDR3 protein: CASSLGGTGFMNTEAFF; CDR3 DNA: TGCGCCAGCAGCTTGGGGGGGACAGGTTTCATGAACACTGAAGCTTTCTTT
J gene: TRBJ1-2; V gene: TRBV28; clone size: -; D gene: -; CDR3 protein: CASSFIFPYGYTF; CDR3 DNA: TGTGCCAGCAGTTTCATTTTCCCCTATGGCTACACCTTC
J gene: TRBJ1-1; V gene: TRBV14; clone size: -; D gene: -; CDR3 protein: CASSIRGNTEAFF; CDR3 DNA: TGTGCCAGCAGTATTCGGGGGAACACTGAAGCTTTCTTT
J gene: TRBJ2-7; V gene: TRBV5-6; clone size: -; D gene: -; CDR3 protein: CASSLRTVSSYEQYF; CDR3 DNA: TGTGCCAGCAGCTTGAGGACAGTTAGCTCCTACGAGCAGTACTTC
J gene: TRBJ1-1; V gene: TRBV9; clone size: -; D gene: TRBD1; CDR3 protein: CASSVQDRVATEAFF; CDR3 DNA: TGTGCCAGCAGCGTACAGGACAGGGTGGCCACTGAAGCTTTCTTT
J gene: TRBJ1-2; V gene: TRBV12-5; clone size: -; D gene: -; CDR3 protein: CASGLVDSEAYGYTF; CDR3 DNA: TGTGCTAGTGGTTTGGTCGACAGCGAAGCCTATGGCTACACCTTC
J gene: TRBJ2-2; V gene: TRBV27; clone size: -; D gene: -; CDR3 protein: CASSFGRGTGELFF; CDR3 DNA: TGTGCCAGCAGCTTCGGCCGGGGCACCGGGGAGCTGTTTTTT
J gene: TRBJ1-2; V gene: TRBV5-1; clone size: -; D gene: TRBD1; CDR3 protein: CASSDGQGNYGYTF; CDR3 DNA: TGCGCCAGCAGCGACGGACAGGGTAACTATGGCTACACCTTC
J gene: TRBJ2-3; V gene: TRBV27; clone size: -; D gene: TRBD2; CDR3 protein: CASSLLAGGRGDTQYF; CDR3 DNA: TGTGCCAGCAGTTTATTAGCGGGGGGCCGGGGAGATACGCAGTATTTT
J gene: TRBJ1-1; V gene: TRBV2; clone size: few; D gene: -; CDR3 protein: CASSLQGYTEAFF; CDR3 DNA: TGTGCCAGCAGCCTACAGGGCTACACTGAAGCTTTCTTT
J gene: TRBJ1-6; V gene: TRBV3-1/TRBV3-2; clone size: once; D gene: -; CDR3 protein: CASSPAGAKNSPLHF; CDR3 DNA: TGTGCCAGCAGCCCCGCGGGGGCTAAGAATTCACCCCTCCACTTT
J gene: TRBJ2-6; V gene: TRBV3-1/TRBV3-2; clone size: -; D gene: -; CDR3 protein: CASSQALSGANVLTF; CDR3 DNA: TGTGCCAGCAGCCAAGCACTTTCTGGGGCCAACGTCCTGACTTTC
J gene: TRBJ1-2; V gene: TRBV3-1/TRBV3-2; clone size: -; D gene: TRBD1; CDR3 protein: CASSPQGANYGYTF; CDR3 DNA: TGTGCCAGCAGCCCCCAGGGGGCTAACTATGGCTACACCTTC
J gene: TRBJ2-7; V gene: TRBV27; clone size: -; D gene: -; CDR3 protein: CASSLSQASYEQYF; CDR3 DNA: TGTGCCAGCAGTTTAAGTCAGGCGTCCTACGAGCAGTACTTC
J gene: TRBJ2-1; V gene: TRBV5-1; clone size: once; D gene: TRBD2; CDR3 protein: CASRSIAGGRRVEQFF; CDR3 DNA: TGCGCCAGCAGATCTATAGCGGGGGGCCGTCGGGTGGAGCAGTTCTTC
J gene: TRBJ1-2; V gene: TRBV5-6; clone size: -; D gene: -; CDR3 protein: CASSSGQPRGYTF; CDR3 DNA: TGTGCCAGCAGCTCGGGTCAACCGCGGGGCTACACCTTC
J gene: TRBJ1-3; V gene: TRBV20-1; clone size: few; D gene: -; CDR3 protein: CSASTGIGNTIYF; CDR3 DNA: TGCAGTGCTAGTACAGGGATCGGAAACACCATATATTTT
J gene: TRBJ1-2; V gene: TRBV29-1; clone size: -; D gene: TRBD1; CDR3 protein: CSVGDRAPYGYTF; CDR3 DNA: TGCAGCGTCGGGGACAGGGCGCCCTATGGCTACACCTTC
J gene: TRBJ1-2; V gene: TRBV5-1; clone size: -; D gene: -; CDR3 protein: CASSPTTGNWYGYTF; CDR3 DNA: TGCGCCAGCAGCCCGACGACAGGTAACTGGTATGGCTACACCTTC
J gene: TRBJ1-2; V gene: TRBV28; clone size: -; D gene: -; CDR3 protein: CASSLLSGFYGYTF; CDR3 DNA: TGTGCCAGCAGTTTACTTTCAGGTTTTTATGGCTACACCTTC
J gene: TRBJ2-3; V gene: TRBV12-5; clone size: -; D gene: -; CDR3 protein: CASGPLRDTQYF; CDR3 DNA: TGTGCTAGTGGTCCCCTCCGAGATACGCAGTATTTT
J gene: TRBJ2-7; V gene: TRBV7-2; clone size: -; D gene: TRBD2; CDR3 protein: CASSSQRTSGVVAYEQYF; CDR3 DNA: TGTGCCAGCAGCTCTCAGAGGACTAGCGGGGTCGTCGCCTACGAGCAGTACTTC
J gene: TRBJ1-4; V gene: TRBV27; clone size: -; D gene: -; CDR3 protein: CASMGPTPEKLFF; CDR3 DNA: TGTGCCAGCATGGGCCCGACACCAGAAAAACTGTTTTTT
J gene: TRBJ1-1; V gene: TRBV7-9; clone size: -; D gene: -; CDR3 protein: CASSLPGNTEAFF; CDR3 DNA: TGTGCCAGCAGCTTACCGGGTAACACTGAAGCTTTCTTT
J gene: TRBJ1-2; V gene: TRBV24-1; clone size: -; D gene: -; CDR3 protein: CATSDIASNYGYTF; CDR3 DNA: TGTGCCACCAGTGATATTGCGTCTAACTATGGCTACACCTTC
J gene: TRBJ2-1; V gene: TRBV19; clone size: -; D gene: -; CDR3 protein: CASLARSQTLGAGSYNEQFF; CDR3 DNA: TGTGCCAGCCTGGCTCGTTCGCAGACGCTCGGGGCGGGGTCCTACAATGAGCAGTTCTTC
J gene: TRBJ1-1; V gene: TRBV10-2; clone size: -; D gene: -; CDR3 protein: CASSHTNTEAFF; CDR3 DNA: TGCGCCAGCAGCCACACGAACACTGAAGCTTTCTTT
J gene: TRBJ1-1; V gene: TRBV4-1; clone size: -; D gene: -; CDR3 protein: CASSQDQYPMNTEAFF; CDR3 DNA: TGCGCCAGCAGCCAAGACCAGTACCCCATGAACACTGAAGCTTTCTTT
J gene: TRBJ1-5; V gene: TRBV24-1; clone size: -; D gene: -; CDR3 protein: CATSEQGAQQPQHF; CDR3 DNA: TGTGCCACCAGTGAACAGGGTGCCCAACAGCCCCAGCATTTT
J gene: TRBJ2-2; V gene: TRBV11-2; clone size: -; D gene: -; CDR3 protein: CASSFRGAGNTGELFF; CDR3 DNA: TGTGCCAGCAGCTTTAGGGGCGCAGGGAACACCGGGGAGCTGTTTTTT
J gene: TRBJ1-2; V gene: TRBV7-2; clone size: -; D gene: TRBD1; CDR3 protein: CASSQTGVTNYGYTF; CDR3 DNA: TGTGCCAGCAGTCAGACAGGGGTGACTAACTATGGCTACACCTTC
J gene: TRBJ2-1; V gene: TRBV19; clone size: few; D gene: TRBD1; CDR3 protein: CASRRGQGANEQFF; CDR3 DNA: TGTGCCAGTAGGAGGGGGCAGGGGGCAAATGAGCAGTTCTTC
J gene: TRBJ1-1; V gene: TRBV29-1; clone size: -; D gene: TRBD1; CDR3 protein: CSVEDRGPEAFF; CDR3 DNA: TGCAGCGTTGAGGACAGGGGCCCTGAAGCTTTCTTT
J gene: TRBJ2-1; V gene: TRBV24-1; clone size: -; D gene: -; CDR3 protein: CATVTGPSSYNEQFF; CDR3 DNA: TGTGCCACCGTGACAGGCCCGAGCTCCTACAATGAGCAGTTCTTC
J gene: TRBJ1-4; V gene: TRBV27; clone size: -; D gene: TRBD1; CDR3 protein: CASSLIGTGVEKLFF; CDR3 DNA: TGTGCCAGCAGTTTAATCGGGACAGGGGTTGAAAAACTGTTTTTT
J gene: TRBJ1-2; V gene: TRBV14; clone size: -; D gene: -; CDR3 protein: CASSQEVRPGYGYTF; CDR3 DNA: TGTGCCAGCAGCCAAGAGGTACGGCCGGGCTATGGCTACACCTTC